This TCR beta chain was retrieved from a study of CD4 and CD8 cells across lung adenocarcinoma regions (dated by TCRdb to between 2018 and 2020). Context from the whole study: The study compared tumor centers with tumor margins to examine intratumor heterogeneity of the T cell receptor repertoire.

Library prep was done by PCR. The sequencing machine was a HiSeq X Ten. The raw public data were reprocessed by TCRdb itself: fastp quality trimming at Q25, MiXCR clonotype calling, in-frame beta chains only. Rows merge per CDR3 protein into single entries with the most common DNA and genes. For this sample the table gives nearly 9,500 distinct CDR3 sequences, of which roughly 49% were detected only once. The ten largest clones represent roughly 48% of the sample. The CDR3 numbers 14 residues from cysteine through phenylalanine. CDR3 DNA only is kept here, 42 bases in frame from base 1. V loses 0 bases of germline sequence and J loses 4 bases, and the interval between the two ends is 7 bases. The germline V gene (reference sequence) gives CDR1 as MNHEY and CDR2 as SMNVEV. Patients with localized lung adenocarcinoma, a subtype of non-small cell lung cancer, were used as donors. Samples were obtained from the margins of localized lung adenocarcinomas. For TCR repertoire analysis, CD8+ T cells from tumor tissue were profiled apart from CD4+ T cells.

To note about this clonotype: No antigen is known for it. Qualities for individual bases were not recorded, and no much larger clone is one base off.

Sequencing input: CD8+ T cells from the margin of a lung tumor. This sample's cell subset or site label indicates: tumor margin region. This sequence uses TRBV27 and TRBJ2-1; the D gene cannot be resolved reliably. The source is a female donor with lung adenocarcinoma. The CD4 and CD8 labels of this study may be unreliable. The nucleotide sequence is given as TGTGCCAGCAGTTTATCAGGACGGTACAATGAGCAGTTCTTC. Its translation is CASSLSGRYNEQFF.